This is a list of T cell receptor beta chains from one sample in a study of early T cells in non-severe SARS-CoV-2 infection. Each CDR3 protein gets one entry after TCRdb re-called the 5' RACE reads with MiXCR. The sample lists 100,000 to 130,000 distinct CDR3 sequences, over 10% occurring once. Source material: whole blood. The receptors derive from an adult who was a healthcare worker with PCR-confirmed SARS-CoV-2 infection or an uninfected control (not recorded which). The CDR3 runs from the conserved cysteine through the conserved F or W. D genes are given only for firm matches. The size entry is marked missing in some rows and otherwise reads once, few, many or a size class.

clone_size,j_call,d_call,v_call,cdr3_nt,cdr3_aa
few,TRBJ1-1,.,TRBV12-5,TGTGCTAGTGGTTTGGTAGACGGGAACACTGAAGCTTTCTTT,CASGLVDGNTEAFF
many,TRBJ2-2,.,TRBV3-1,TGTGCCAGCAGCACATACAGGGTCGGGGAGCTGTTTTTT,CASSTYRVGELFF
few,TRBJ2-7,TRBD1,TRBV5-1,TGCGCCAGCAGCCTGCCGACAGGGAATCCCTACGAGCAGTACTTC,CASSLPTGNPYEQYF
few,TRBJ2-2,.,TRBV30,TGTGCCTGGAATGTAGTGAGGGGTACCGGGGAGCTGTTTTTT,CAWNVVRGTGELFF
.,TRBJ1-4,TRBD1,TRBV29-1,TGCAGCGCCTGCCGGACAGGGGAGGAGGAAAAACTGTTTTTT,CSACRTGEEEKLFF
many,TRBJ1-2,.,TRBV6-5,TGTGCCAGCACTATGGGGACGGACTATGGCTACACCTTC,CASTMGTDYGYTF
.,TRBJ2-5,.,TRBV9,TGTGCCAACAGCGTGAGCTCGGGCCGAGGGGAGACCCAGTACTTC,CANSVSSGRGETQYF
few,TRBJ2-1,.,TRBV9,TGTGCCAGCAGCGTGGCGGGCCCACCGGGACCCGGAGACAATGAGCAGTTCTTC,CASSVAGPPGPGDNEQFF
.,TRBJ2-3,.,TRBV18,TGTGCCAGCTCACCAGGGCACACCAACACAGATACGCAGTATTTT,CASSPGHTNTDTQYF
few,TRBJ1-1,TRBD1,TRBV10-3,TGTGCCATTTCAGGGGGCTGGGCGGACACTGAAGCTTTCTTT,CAISGGWADTEAFF
many,TRBJ2-5,TRBD2,TRBV6-5,TGTGCCAGCAGCCCGGGATACGGACTAGCGGGGACCCCCCAAGAGACCCAGTACTTC,CASSPGYGLAGTPQETQYF
many,TRBJ1-5,.,TRBV18,TGTGCCAGCTCACAGGGGACGGAGGGGCCCCAGCATTTT,CASSQGTEGPQHF
few,TRBJ1-1,.,TRBV10-1,TGCGCCAGCAGCTACGGGGGAGGGGGCACTGAAGCTTTCTTT,CASSYGGGGTEAFF
many,TRBJ2-5,TRBD2,TRBV2,TGTGCCAGCTATAGCGGGGTGGAGACCCAGTACTTC,CASYSGVETQYF
few,TRBJ2-5,.,TRBV29-1,TGCAGCTCTCGGACACCCCAAGAGACCCAGTACTTC,CSSRTPQETQYF
many,TRBJ2-1,TRBD2,TRBV7-3,TGTGCCAGCAGCTTAACGGGACTAGCGAATGAGCAGTTCTTC,CASSLTGLANEQFF
once,TRBJ1-1,.,TRBV9,TGTGCCAGCAGCGTAGTACCGGGGGCTTCTGACACTGAAGCTTTCTTT,CASSVVPGASDTEAFF
many,TRBJ1-2,.,TRBV5-6,TGTGCCAGCAGCCCGGGAATACGCGCTAACTATGGCTACACCTTC,CASSPGIRANYGYTF
many,TRBJ1-2,.,TRBV29-1,TGCAGCGTCCCCACCCCCCCGGAGGGTGGCTACACCTTC,CSVPTPPEGGYTF
few,TRBJ2-7,TRBD1,TRBV24-1,TGTGCCACCAGTGGGGACAGCACGCATGGGTACGAGCAGTACTTC,CATSGDSTHGYEQYF
.,TRBJ2-3,TRBD2,TRBV3-1,TGTGCCAGCAGCCAAGTCGGACTAGCGGCCACAGATACGCAGTATTTT,CASSQVGLAATDTQYF
.,TRBJ2-1,TRBD2,TRBV7-9,TGTGCCAGCAGCCTGTATGCGGGGGGTAACAATGAGCAGTTCTTC,CASSLYAGGNNEQFF
many,TRBJ2-7,TRBD2,TRBV30,TGTGCCTGGGGACCGCGCGGGGGTGAGGTGTACTTC,CAWGPRGGEVYF
few,TRBJ1-2,.,TRBV5-1,TGCGCCAGCAGCTTCTCCGGGACACTTAACTATGGCTACACCTTC,CASSFSGTLNYGYTF
few,TRBJ2-2,TRBD2,TRBV7-3,TGTGCCAGCAGCTTAAGGGTCGCTAGCGGGAGTATTAGCACCGGGGAGCTGTTTTTT,CASSLRVASGSISTGELFF
.,TRBJ2-7,.,TRBV12-3/TRBV12-4,TGTGCCAGCAGTTTGCCCTCGACAGCCCATCGGCAGTACTTC,CASSLPSTAHRQYF
many,TRBJ2-1,.,TRBV29-1,TGCAGCGCTGGGAACAGGGAGAATGAGCAGTTCTTC,CSAGNRENEQFF
.,TRBJ2-7,TRBD2,TRBV6-1,TGTGCCAGCAGTGACGCCCGGACTAGCGGGAGGACCTCCTACGAGCAGTACTTC,CASSDARTSGRTSYEQYF
few,TRBJ2-3,TRBD1,TRBV30,TGTGCCTGGAGTCAACCGACAGGGGGTGGTTCGGATACGCAGTATTTT,CAWSQPTGGGSDTQYF
few,TRBJ2-7,.,TRBV12-3/TRBV12-4,TGTGCCAGCAGTTTCGGGGGACCCAACTACGAGCAGTACTTC,CASSFGGPNYEQYF
.,TRBJ1-1,.,TRBV6-5,TGTGCCAGCAGAACCGGGAGGGCGGTGAACACTGAAGCTTTCTTT,CASRTGRAVNTEAFF
many,TRBJ2-1,.,TRBV7-3,TGTGCCAGCAGCTTAACGGGATACAATGAGCAGTTCTTC,CASSLTGYNEQFF
.,TRBJ1-1,.,TRBV29-1,TGCAGCGTTGGGAACAGCTTCAACACTGAAGCTTTCTTT,CSVGNSFNTEAFF
many,TRBJ1-1,TRBD1,TRBV6-1,TGTGCCAGCACCAAAAGGAGACAGGGATTCACTGAAGCTTTCTTT,CASTKRRQGFTEAFF
few,TRBJ1-1,.,TRBV30,TGTGCCTGGAGTGCGTCAGTGAGGACTGAAGCTTTCTTT,CAWSASVRTEAFF
.,TRBJ2-7,.,TRBV11-2,TGTGCCAGCAGCGAAAAATCCAGGACACTTAAACCCTACGAGCAGTACTTC,CASSEKSRTLKPYEQYF
.,TRBJ1-3,.,TRBV3-1,TGTGCCAGCAGCCAAGCTCGGGTAAACACCATATATTTT,CASSQARVNTIYF
.,TRBJ2-1,TRBD1,TRBV6-2/TRBV6-3,TGTGCCAGCAGTTACGGACAGGGGGCGCCCGATGAGCAGTTCTTC,CASSYGQGAPDEQFF
many,TRBJ2-3,.,TRBV5-1,TGCGCCAGCAGCTTGGCAGGTCAGGCAGATACGCAGTATTTT,CASSLAGQADTQYF
.,TRBJ2-1,TRBD2,TRBV20-1,TGCAGTGCTTATCGTGGGAGGGCAGGAGGTGAGCAGTTCTTC,CSAYRGRAGGEQFF
few,TRBJ1-5,.,TRBV11-2,TGTGCCAGCACCCTAAGGGGGAATCAGCCCCAGCATTTT,CASTLRGNQPQHF
.,TRBJ2-6,TRBD1,TRBV28,TGTGCCAGCAGCCTGACAGGGGGCGCTTCTGGGGCCAACGTCCTGACTTTC,CASSLTGGASGANVLTF
.,TRBJ2-6,.,TRBV3-1,TGTGCCAGCAGCCAAGGGGACACAAGTTTATCTGGGGCCAACGTCCTGACTTTC,CASSQGDTSLSGANVLTF
many,TRBJ1-1,TRBD1,TRBV3-1,TGTGCCAGCAGCCAAGATATGACAGGGGGGAACACTGAAGCTTTCTTT,CASSQDMTGGNTEAFF
few,TRBJ2-7,.,TRBV3-1,TGTGCCAGCAGCCAAAGCTCGGACTCTCTCCACGAGCAGTACTTC,CASSQSSDSLHEQYF
.,TRBJ2-1,TRBD1,TRBV29-1,TGCAGCGCCGTCACAGGGGCCCAAGATGAGCAGTTCTTC,CSAVTGAQDEQFF
.,TRBJ2-2,.,TRBV4-2,TGTGCCAGCAGCCAACCACTACAGGGCCCCAACACCGGGGAGCTGTTTTTT,CASSQPLQGPNTGELFF
.,TRBJ2-1,.,TRBV12-3/TRBV12-4,TGTGCCAGCAGTTCCGCCGGGGTAGCGGCTATCTCCTACAATGAGCAGTTCTTC,CASSSAGVAAISYNEQFF
.,TRBJ2-3,.,TRBV9,TGTGCCAGCAGCGTAGGTGTAGCGGCGAGCACAGATACGCAGTATTTT,CASSVGVAASTDTQYF
few,TRBJ2-1,TRBD2,TRBV9,TGTGCCAGCAGCCTAGAACCTAGCGGGAGGGGTAATGAGCAGTTCTTC,CASSLEPSGRGNEQFF
.,TRBJ2-5,TRBD1,TRBV20-1,TGCAGTGCTCAAAGGACAGGTCGAGAGACCCAGTACTTC,CSAQRTGRETQYF
.,TRBJ2-7,TRBD1,TRBV28,TGTGCCAGCAGTTTATCCGGGACAGGGAATCGCGAGCAGTACTTC,CASSLSGTGNREQYF
.,TRBJ2-4,TRBD2,TRBV5-7,TGTGCCAGCCCCTGGGGGGGAGAGGTCACCGGCGGGCCCTACGAGGGCAAAAACATTCAGTACTTC,CASPWGGEVTGGPYEGKNIQYF
many,TRBJ2-5,TRBD1,TRBV7-6,TGTGCCAGCAGCTTAGCGGGGACAGGGGTCCGGGAGACCCAGTACTTC,CASSLAGTGVRETQYF
.,TRBJ1-2,TRBD1,TRBV6-2/TRBV6-3,TGTGCCAGCAGACACCCAACACGGACCATGGACAGGGGCCATGGCTACACCTTC,CASRHPTRTMDRGHGYTF
few,TRBJ2-7,.,TRBV7-9,TGTGCCAGCAGCTTCGGGGGAGTGAACTACGAGCAGTACTTC,CASSFGGVNYEQYF
.,TRBJ2-1,TRBD2,TRBV2,TGTGCCAGCAGTGGGGGACTAGCGGGCCTGTACAATGAGCAGTTCTTC,CASSGGLAGLYNEQFF
.,TRBJ2-7,TRBD2,TRBV6-6,TGTGCCATCATTTCCAGCGGGGGTATGGAGCAGTACTTC,CAIISSGGMEQYF
few,TRBJ2-2,TRBD2,TRBV7-9,TGTGCCAGCAGCTCAACGGGACTAGCGGGGGCACGCAACACCGGGGAGCTGTTTTTT,CASSSTGLAGARNTGELFF